This paragraph covers one T cell receptor beta chain sequence. The antigen is undetermined. Trimming removed 4 bases at V and 0 bases at J, with 11 bases between. The CDR3 loop spans 15 amino acids. CDR1 and CDR2 (germline): SGHTA, FQGNSA. The data are from a study of CD8 T cells in ankylosing spondylitis. Study conclusions and caveats: There was a TCR beta motif, made of several highly homologous variants, that appeared characteristic of ankylosing spondylitis blood. Disease-linked clones were reportedly significantly enriched in matched ankylosing spondylitis synovial fluid. Reactive arthritis synovial fluid and blood previously showed some of these motif variants.

Quantitative 5'-RACE with molecular barcodes generated TCR beta libraries. TCRdb reprocessed the 5' RACE reads with MiXCR, giving one entry per CDR3 protein. The sample contains about 250,000 distinct CDR3 sequences, 20% to 30% of which appear only once. The receptor comes from a male donor with ankylosing spondylitis or in good health (not recorded which). The sample consisted of blood, either unsorted or a sorted T cell fraction (not recorded which). The chain employs TRBV7-2 and TRBJ2-3; D is possibly TRBD2 (6 bases). CDR3 sequence: CASSSGLLSTDTQYF. The CDR3 DNA is TGTGCCAGCAGCTCCGGACTACTCAGCACAGATACGCAGTATTTT.